This record looks at one T cell receptor beta chain sequence and its context. Its antigen is still unknown. One junction end disagrees with the germline gene, perhaps due to a read error. The source of the sample is a study of tumor and adjacent non-tumor tissue in lung cancer (dated by TCRdb to the late 2010s). Background on the whole study: By cancer type, the cohort comprised eleven to twelve adenocarcinoma patients, a couple of squamous cell carcinoma patients and 1 small cell lung cancer patient. In total, sequencing yielded 130,000,000 or so productive TCRbeta reads, which works out to an average of around 4.2 million reads per sample. The roughly 15 patients were aged about 31 to 76 years, included some 10 men and 5 women, and had TNM stage I to III disease. Bulk TCRbeta repertoires were compared between lung tumor tissue and matched distant non-tumor lung tissue obtained from 15 lung cancer patients. For each patient, one tumor sample and one normal lung sample were taken, giving around 31 paired specimens that underwent TCRbeta CDR3 sequencing. General conclusions and limits of the study: Only around 16 patients were in the cohort, and the authors stated that larger samples and more detailed clinical data are needed. Significantly higher TCR diversity (inverse Simpson) was observed in tumor tissue than in normal lung tissue (around 450 vs 150, P = 0.0075, Mann-Whitney U test). Because peripheral blood was not sequenced, the blood TCRbeta repertoires of the lung cancer patients in the study went unexamined. Significantly higher TCR diversity was found in younger patients, and higher tumor TCR diversity was associated with shorter overall and disease-free survival. A significantly larger cumulative share of the repertoire was made up by the top 100 clones in normal lung than in tumor tissue. Neither the sequencing platform nor unique molecular identifiers are mentioned in the methods.

RNA was isolated from bulk unsorted tissue, and RNA quality was assessed with a NanoDrop ND-1000 and an Agilent 2100. The donors were newly diagnosed lung cancer patients admitted for thoracic surgery in China from August to November 2014 who had not received prior chemotherapy. Patients with previous radiotherapy or chemotherapy, or with another concurrent cancer, were excluded from the study. Surgical tissue pieces of 1-2 cm3 were preserved in RNAlater solution and were kept at -80 degrees C until use. The method behind the library was multiplex PCR. The instrument given in TCRdb is Illumina HiSeq 2500. TCRbeta libraries were constructed through three rounds of nested PCR with primers (Table S4) according to protocols adapted from ARM-PCR. Before sequencing, PCR products of 200-500 bp were cut from the gel and purified using the QIAquick gel extraction kit. Per the authors' processing: Trimmomatic was used to clean the reads, FLASH was used to merge the reads into complete CDR3 sequences, and MiTCR was used to assign the reads to V(D)J germline segments. Clonal diversity was computed as the inverse Simpson's index with VDJtools. Productive reads were defined as in-frame sequences without a premature stop codon. Starting from the raw public reads, TCRdb applied fastp trimming at Q25, assembled clones with MiXCR and retained in-frame beta chains. Rows with a matching CDR3 protein are joined into one entry that keeps the most common DNA and genes. TCRdb assigned the V and J calls; the authors' analysis was not used. Recorded for this sample are about 68,000 distinct CDR3 sequences; around 60% of them occurred a single time. The ten top clones hold just over 20% of the sample.

This receptor was identified in a man in his fifties with non-small cell lung cancer. Material: lung tumor tissue.

The DNA reads TGTGCCATCAATGCCTCCGGTACACAGGGGTTCACAGATATGCAGTATTTT. Its protein reads: CAINASGTQGFTDMQYF. Rearrangement joined TRBV10-3 to TRBJ2-3; 7 nucleotides in the junction match TRBD1. CDR1 and CDR2, per the germline V gene, are ENHRY and SYGVKD. The CDR3 covers 17 residues, taking in both the cysteine and the phenylalanine. Of the read, only the CDR3 DNA is kept; its 51 bases are in frame from base 1.